Shown below are 16 T cell receptor beta chains from a single sample sequenced in a study of blood T cell repertoires in COVID-19. Using immunoSEQ multiplex PCR, the repertoire was profiled, and TCRdb retains in-frame clones only, with some absent. The sample lists 200,000 to 300,000 clones, roughly 85% seen once, with roughly 3.2% in the top ten. The sample consisted of peripheral blood. The source of these receptors is a young woman with acute or convalescent COVID-19.

CDR3 loop: CASSPLGGSSYEQYF. CDR3 in DNA: TGCGCCAGCAGCCCCCTCGGCGGGAGCTCCTACGAGCAGTACTTC. The chain is built from TRBV5-1 and TRBJ2-7; 7 positions match TRBD2. V lost 4 bases, J lost 0 bases, and 7 bases stayed unmatched. The CDR3 has 15 amino acids. Germline V gene data show CDR1 as SGHRS and CDR2 as YFSETQ. The variable domain in full, completed from reference TRBV5-1 and TRBJ2-7, reads KAGVTQTPRYLIKTRGQQVTLSCSPISGHRSVSWYQQTPGQGLQFLFEYFSETQRNKGNFPGRFSGRQFSNSRSEMNVSTLELGDSALYLCASSPLGGSSYEQYFGPGTRLTVT.

J is TRBJ1-5 and V is TRBV9; D might be TRBD1 (5 bases). The CDR3 loop spans 14 amino acids. Trimming shortened V by 4 bases and J by 2 bases, and 10 bases separated the two germline ends. CDR1 SGDLS and CDR2 YYNGEE come from the germline V gene. CDR3 sequence: CASSPGGGNQPQHF. DNA for the CDR3: TGTGCCAGCAGCCCCGGGGGGGGCAATCAGCCCCAGCATTTT.

In this sample, this clone turned up once. The junction differs from germline at one of its ends, possibly a read error. This chain connects TRBV7-9 to TRBJ1-2; D might be TRBD1 (6 bases). CDR1 is SEHNR, CDR2 FQNEAQ, per germline (reference sequence). The length of the CDR3 is 15 residues. CDR3 in amino acids: CVSSPRTTGFRGYTF. CDR3 DNA: TGTGTCAGCAGCCCGCGCACAACAGGGTTCCGTGGCTACACCTTC. Combining the CDR3 with reference TRBV7-9 and TRBJ1-2 gives the whole variable domain DTGVSQNPRHKITKRGQNVTFRCDPISEHNRLYWYRQTLGQGPEFLTYFQNEAQLEKSRLLSDRFSAERPKGSFSTLEIQRTEQGDSAMYLCVSSPRTTGFRGYTFGSGTRLTVV.

The rearrangement links TRBV9 to TRBJ2-1; 8 nucleotides align to TRBD2. The CDR3 length is 15 residues. With 3 bases clipped from V and 6 bases from J, the junction kept 8 bases outside the gene matches. In germline, CDR1 is SGDLS, CDR2 YYNGEE. In DNA form, the CDR3 reads TGTGCCAGCAGCGGGGGACTAGTCTGGGTCAATGAGCAGTTCTTC. Translating it yields CASSGGLVWVNEQFF. Complete variable domain (other parts from reference TRBV9 and TRBJ2-1): DSGVTQTPKHLITATGQRVTLRCSPRSGDLSVYWYQQSLDQGLQFLIQYYNGEERAKGNILERFSAQQFPDLHSELNLSSLELGDSALYFCASSGGLVWVNEQFFGPGTRLTVL.

This clone was observed a few times. V is TRBV5-1 and J is TRBJ1-6; D possibly corresponds to TRBD1 (5 bases). In germline, CDR1 is SGHRS, CDR2 YFSETQ. V was shortened by 4 bases and J by 9 bases, with 14 bases between the two germline ends. The CDR3 has 14 amino acids. The CDR3 region has the DNA TGCGCCAGCAGCGGAACCGACAGATTTTCACCCCTCCACTTT. It specifies CASSGTDRFSPLHF. Supplemented by reference TRBV5-1 and TRBJ1-6, the full variable domain reads KAGVTQTPRYLIKTRGQQVTLSCSPISGHRSVSWYQQTPGQGLQFLFEYFSETQRNKGNFPGRFSGRQFSNSRSEMNVSTLELGDSALYLCASSGTDRFSPLHFGNGTRLTVT.

The gene calls are TRBV19 and TRBJ2-7, with 9 nucleotides matching TRBD1. The V gene's germline CDR1 is LNHDA and CDR2 SQIVND (reference sequence). Trimming at V came to 3 bases and at J to 2 bases, leaving 5 bases not matched to a gene. CDR3 length: 15 residues. The chain's CDR3 is CASSIGTGRTYEQYF. The CDR3 DNA sequence: TGTGCCAGTAGTATCGGGACAGGGAGGACCTACGAGCAGTACTTC.

Here the CDR3 reads CASSLIGGFFSNQPQHF. CDR3 DNA: TGTGCCAGCAGTTTAATCGGGGGGTTCTTTAGCAATCAGCCCCAGCATTTT. The chain has TRBV28 and TRBJ1-5, with a possible D match to TRBD1 (5 bases). Trimming removed 2 bases at V and 0 bases at J, with 14 bases between. Per the germline V gene, CDR1 is MDHEN and CDR2 is SYDVKM. This CDR3 has 17 residues. The full variable domain, completed using reference TRBV28 and TRBJ1-5, is DVKVTQSSRYLVKRTGEKVFLECVQDMDHENMFWYRQDPGLGLRLIYFSYDVKMKEKGDIPEGYSVSREKKERFSLILESASTNQTSMYLCASSLIGGFFSNQPQHFGDGTRLSIL.

This clone is a singleton in its sample. The J gene is TRBJ1-2, the V gene TRBV28; D is undetermined. There are 14 residues in the CDR3. In germline, CDR1 is MDHEN, CDR2 SYDVKM. The ends were cut back, 3 bases at V and 3 bases at J, with 11 bases in the middle. The CDR3 coding sequence is TGTGCCAGCAGTTTGTTTAGCTTGGACTATGGCTACACCTTC. Its translation is CASSLFSLDYGYTF.

This chain joins TRBV6-5 and TRBJ1-1; 7 bases align to TRBD1. Germline CDR1 reads MNHEY; CDR2 reads SVGAGI. The CDR3 is 14 amino acids. With 4 bases clipped from V and 1 base from J, the junction kept 3 bases outside the gene matches. Here the CDR3 reads CASSSGQTNTEAFF. CDR3 nucleotides: TGTGCCAGCAGTTCGGGACAGACGAACACTGAAGCTTTCTTT.

V is TRBV15 and J is TRBJ2-1; D remains unclear. Germline values: CDR1 LNHNV, CDR2 YYDKDF (reference sequence). There are 13 residues in the CDR3. V lost 0 bases and J lost 7, with 7 bases in between. CDR3 residues: CATSRDQENEQFF. As DNA, the CDR3 is TGTGCCACCAGCAGAGATCAAGAGAATGAGCAGTTCTTC.

This clone was seen once. The chain is built from TRBV9 and TRBJ2-7, with 9 bases identical to TRBD1. J was trimmed by 4 bases and V by 3 bases; bases with no gene match: 8. Germline values: CDR1 SGDLS, CDR2 YYNGEE. CDR3 length equals 15 residues. CDR3 sequence: CASSEGDRVEYEQYF. The CDR3 region has the DNA TGTGCCAGCAGCGAGGGGGACAGGGTGGAATACGAGCAGTACTTC.

The chain has TRBV12-3 or TRBV12-4 and TRBJ2-7, with D perhaps TRBD2 (5 bases). Trimming removed 5 bases from V and 3 bases from J, with 8 bases in between. This CDR3 region has 12 residues. This CDR3 reads CASSLAGYEQYF. The DNA for the CDR3 is TGTGCCAGCAGTCTGGCGGGCTACGAGCAGTACTTC.

For the CDR3, the DNA is TGTGCCACCAGTGATCCTTCTCTGGGGGGGCAGTATTTT. Its protein is CATSDPSLGGQYF. The chain combines TRBV24-1 with TRBJ2-3; maybe TRBD2 (6 bases). CDR1 and CDR2 (germline): KGHDR, SFDVKD. With 3 bases removed from V and 11 bases from J, the gap between germline ends came to 14 bases. This CDR3 comprises 13 residues.

This rearrangement joins TRBV6-5 to TRBJ1-6; TRBD1 matches at 8 bases. Unmatched junction bases numbered 6, after V lost 6 bases and J lost 8 bases. The CDR3 totals 14 residues. Germline V CDR1 and CDR2: MNHEY, SVGAGI. CDR3 sequence reads: CASSRQGFDSPLHF. The CDR3 nucleotides are TGTGCCAGCAGCCGACAGGGGTTTGATTCACCCCTCCACTTT.

The chain employs TRBV7-6 and TRBJ2-1; 11 nucleotides agree with TRBD2. Looked up from germline, CDR1 is SGHVS and CDR2 is FNYEAQ. With V trimmed by 4 bases and J by 13 bases, 6 bases remained unmatched. CDR3 length equals 13 residues. The CDR3 DNA follows: TGTGCCAGCAGCTCATATAGCGGGAGGGAACAGTTCTTC. Amino acids: CASSSYSGREQFF. Supplemented by reference TRBV7-6 and TRBJ2-1, the full variable domain reads GAGVSQSPRYKVTKRGQDVALRCDPISGHVSLYWYRQALGQGPEFLTYFNYEAQQDKSGLPNDRFSAERPEGSISTLTIQRTEQRDSAMYRCASSSYSGREQFFGPGTRLTVL.

This clone appeared a few times. The chain carries TRBV4-3 and TRBJ2-7; 12 nucleotides align to TRBD2. The CDR3 is 18 residues long. In germline, CDR1 is LGHNA, CDR2 YSLEER. J was trimmed by 1 base and V by 4 bases; bases with no gene match: 11. CDR3 sequence reads: CASSPKTSGRWDSYEQYF. The CDR3 nucleotides read TGCGCCAGCAGCCCAAAGACTAGCGGGAGATGGGATTCCTACGAGCAGTACTTC.